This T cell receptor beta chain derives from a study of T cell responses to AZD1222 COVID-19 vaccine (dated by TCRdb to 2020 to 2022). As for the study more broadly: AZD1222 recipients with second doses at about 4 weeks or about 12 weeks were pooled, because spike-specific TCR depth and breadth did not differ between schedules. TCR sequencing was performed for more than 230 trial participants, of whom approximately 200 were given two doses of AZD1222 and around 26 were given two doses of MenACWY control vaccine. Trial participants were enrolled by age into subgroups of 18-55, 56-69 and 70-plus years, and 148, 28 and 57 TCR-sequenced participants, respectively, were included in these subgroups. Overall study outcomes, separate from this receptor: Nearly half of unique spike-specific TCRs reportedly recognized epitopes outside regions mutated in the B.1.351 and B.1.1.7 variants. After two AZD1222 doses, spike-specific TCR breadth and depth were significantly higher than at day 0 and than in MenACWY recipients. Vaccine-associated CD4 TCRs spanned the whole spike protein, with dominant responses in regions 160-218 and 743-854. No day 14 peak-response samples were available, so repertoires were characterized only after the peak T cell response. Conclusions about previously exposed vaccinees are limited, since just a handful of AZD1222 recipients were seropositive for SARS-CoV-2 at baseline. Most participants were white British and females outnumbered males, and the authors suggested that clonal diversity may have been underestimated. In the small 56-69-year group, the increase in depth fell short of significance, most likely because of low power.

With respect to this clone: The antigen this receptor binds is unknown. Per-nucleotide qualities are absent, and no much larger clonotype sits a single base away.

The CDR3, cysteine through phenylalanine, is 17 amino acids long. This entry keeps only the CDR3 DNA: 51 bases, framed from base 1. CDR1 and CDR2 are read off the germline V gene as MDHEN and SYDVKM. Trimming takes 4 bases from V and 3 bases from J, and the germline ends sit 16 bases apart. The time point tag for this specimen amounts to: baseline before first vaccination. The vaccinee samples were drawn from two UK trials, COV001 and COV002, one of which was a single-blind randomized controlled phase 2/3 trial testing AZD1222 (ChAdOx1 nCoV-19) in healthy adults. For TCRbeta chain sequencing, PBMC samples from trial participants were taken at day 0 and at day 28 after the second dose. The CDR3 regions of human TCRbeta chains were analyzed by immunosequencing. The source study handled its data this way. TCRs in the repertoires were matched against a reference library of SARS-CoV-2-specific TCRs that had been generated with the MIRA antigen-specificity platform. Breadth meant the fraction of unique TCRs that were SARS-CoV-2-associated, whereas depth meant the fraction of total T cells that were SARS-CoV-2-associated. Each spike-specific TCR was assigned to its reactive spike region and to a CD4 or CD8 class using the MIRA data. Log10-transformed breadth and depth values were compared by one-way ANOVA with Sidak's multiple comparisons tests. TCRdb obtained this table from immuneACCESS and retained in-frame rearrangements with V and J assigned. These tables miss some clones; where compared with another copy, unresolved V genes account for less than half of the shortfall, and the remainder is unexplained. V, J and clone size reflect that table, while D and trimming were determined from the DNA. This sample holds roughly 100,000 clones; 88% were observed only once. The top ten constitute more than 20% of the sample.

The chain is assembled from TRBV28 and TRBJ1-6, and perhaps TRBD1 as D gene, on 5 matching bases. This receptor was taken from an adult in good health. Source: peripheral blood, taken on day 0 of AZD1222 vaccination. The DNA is TGTGCCAGCAGTTACATAACAGGTGGTTTCTATAATTCACCCCTCCACTTT. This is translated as CASSYITGGFYNSPLHF.